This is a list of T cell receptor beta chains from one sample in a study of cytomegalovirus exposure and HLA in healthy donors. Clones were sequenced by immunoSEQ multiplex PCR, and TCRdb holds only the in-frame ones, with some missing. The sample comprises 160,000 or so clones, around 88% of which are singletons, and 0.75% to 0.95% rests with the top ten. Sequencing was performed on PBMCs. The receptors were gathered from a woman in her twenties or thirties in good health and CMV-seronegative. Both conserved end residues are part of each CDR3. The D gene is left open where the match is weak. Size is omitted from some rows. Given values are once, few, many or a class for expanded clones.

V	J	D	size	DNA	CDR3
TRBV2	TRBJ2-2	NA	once	TGTGCCAGCACTTCGGGTCGGAGCACCGGGGAGCTGTTTTTT	CASTSGRSTGELFF
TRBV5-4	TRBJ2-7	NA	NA	TGTGCCAGCAGCGTACAGGGAACGTACGAGCAGTACTTC	CASSVQGTYEQYF
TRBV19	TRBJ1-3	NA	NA	TGTGCCAGTACCCCCCTCTCCGGGTTAACTTCCTCTGGAAACACCATATATTTT	CASTPLSGLTSSGNTIYF
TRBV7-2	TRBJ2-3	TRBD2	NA	TGTGCCAGCAGCTTAGACGGGAGGGGAGATACGCAGTATTTT	CASSLDGRGDTQYF
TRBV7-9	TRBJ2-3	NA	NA	TGTGCCAGCAGCCCCGCGAGCCATACGCAGTATTTT	CASSPASHTQYF
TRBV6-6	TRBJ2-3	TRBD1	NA	TGTGCCAGCAGTTACGGCGGACAGGCCGGTGATACGCAGTATTTT	CASSYGGQAGDTQYF
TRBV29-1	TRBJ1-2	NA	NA	TGCAGCGACAAGGATAGCCCCTATGGCTACACCTTC	CSDKDSPYGYTF
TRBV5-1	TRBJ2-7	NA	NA	TGCGCCAGCAGCTTGGACTGGGGGCCGTACGAGCAGTACTTC	CASSLDWGPYEQYF
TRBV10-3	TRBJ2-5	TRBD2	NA	TGTGCCATCAGCGATACCCCTAGCGGACAAGAGACCCAGTACTTC	CAISDTPSGQETQYF
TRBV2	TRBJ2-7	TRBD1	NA	TGTGCCACCTCGACAGGGTACGAGCAGTACTTC	CATSTGYEQYF
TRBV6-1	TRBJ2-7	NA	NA	TGTGCCAGCAGCGCTATTGCAGGTACCTACGAGCAGTACTTC	CASSAIAGTYEQYF
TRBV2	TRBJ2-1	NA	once	TGTGCCAGCAGTGTCGTAGCTATTAATGAGCAGTTCTTC	CASSVVAINEQFF
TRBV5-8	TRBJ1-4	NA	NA	TGTGCCAGCAGCTTCGGCCCGGGTTTTGAAAAACTGTTTTTT	CASSFGPGFEKLFF
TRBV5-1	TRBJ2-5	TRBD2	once	TGCGCCAGCAGCTGGAGCGGGAGGGGGGAGACCCAGTACTTC	CASSWSGRGETQYF
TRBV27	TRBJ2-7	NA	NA	TGTGCCAGCAGTTCGGGATACGAGCAGTACTTC	CASSSGYEQYF
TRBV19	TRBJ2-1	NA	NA	TGTGCCAGTAGTCCGAAGAACCCTCGCGAGGGCCGAGGGGGCAATGAGCAGTTCTTC	CASSPKNPREGRGGNEQFF
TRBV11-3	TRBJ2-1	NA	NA	TGTGCCAGCAGCTCCCAGGGGCTGCGCGACAATGAGCAGTTCTTC	CASSSQGLRDNEQFF
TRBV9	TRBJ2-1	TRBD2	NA	TGTGCCAGCAGCGTAGGGGCTAGCGGGGAAAATGAGCAGTTCTTC	CASSVGASGENEQFF
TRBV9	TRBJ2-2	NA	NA	TGTGCCAGCAGCGTAGAGGGAAAGCGGGTTGACGCCGGGGAGCTGTTTTTT	CASSVEGKRVDAGELFF
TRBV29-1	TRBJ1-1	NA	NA	TGCAGCGTCCCACGGGGGGGGTTTAACACTGAAGCTTTCTTT	CSVPRGGFNTEAFF
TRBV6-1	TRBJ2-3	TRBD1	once	TGTGCCAGCTTCAATCCGGGACAGGGTACAGATACGCAGTATTTT	CASFNPGQGTDTQYF
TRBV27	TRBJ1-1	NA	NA	TGTGCCAGCAGGCCACAGGCCCTCGGCACTGAAGCTTTCTTT	CASRPQALGTEAFF
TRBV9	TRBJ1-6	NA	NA	TGTGCCAGCAGCGGTGGTGCTGCAGGGTCTAATTCACCCCTCCACTTT	CASSGGAAGSNSPLHF
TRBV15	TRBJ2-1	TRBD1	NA	TGTGCCACCAGCAGACATACAGGGGGGCCCTACAATGAGCAGTTCTTC	CATSRHTGGPYNEQFF
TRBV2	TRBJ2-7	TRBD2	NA	TGTGCCAGCAGTGAATCCGGGACTAGCGGGGGGGCTCTCTCCTACGAGCAGTACTTC	CASSESGTSGGALSYEQYF
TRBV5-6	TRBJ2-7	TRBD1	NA	TGTGCCAGCAGCTGGGGACAGATGGAGCAGTACTTC	CASSWGQMEQYF
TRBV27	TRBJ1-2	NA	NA	TGTGCCAGCAGTGGAACAACCCGACAGGAGTATGGCTACACCTTC	CASSGTTRQEYGYTF
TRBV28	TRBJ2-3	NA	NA	TGTGCCACTGGGGCGATCCCGGACCCAGATACGCAGTATTTT	CATGAIPDPDTQYF
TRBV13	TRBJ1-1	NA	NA	TGTGCCAGCAGCTTAGCTTCGCGCAGGGGCGTGGCTTTCTTT	CASSLASRRGVAFF
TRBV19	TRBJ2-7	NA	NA	TGTGCCAGTAGTATCGGCGCGGCAGGGAATCGGGACGAGCAGTACTTC	CASSIGAAGNRDEQYF
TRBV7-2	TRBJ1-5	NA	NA	TGTGCCAGCAGCTTAGTGGCATCAGGCGAGGGGCCCCAGCATTTT	CASSLVASGEGPQHF
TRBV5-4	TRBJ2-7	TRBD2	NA	TGTGCCAGCAGCTTGGCCGGGACTAACCGGTACTTC	CASSLAGTNRYF
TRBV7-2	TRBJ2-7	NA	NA	TGTGCCAGCACTCGAGGCCCGGCCTCCTACGAGCAGTACTTC	CASTRGPASYEQYF
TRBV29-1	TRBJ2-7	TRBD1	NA	TGCAGCGTTGACGGACAGGGGGCCAACGAGCAGTACTTC	CSVDGQGANEQYF
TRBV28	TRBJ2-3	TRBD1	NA	TGTGCCAGCAGGCTACCGGGACAGATCACAGATACGCAGTATTTT	CASRLPGQITDTQYF
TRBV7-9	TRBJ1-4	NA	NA	TGTGCCAGCAGCTTAGCCCGCACAGGTTTTGCAACTAATGAAAAACTGTTTTTT	CASSLARTGFATNEKLFF
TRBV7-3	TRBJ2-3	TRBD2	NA	TGTGCCAGCAGCAGAAGCGGGGCCCTCACAGATACGCAGTATTTT	CASSRSGALTDTQYF
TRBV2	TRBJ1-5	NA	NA	TGTGCCAGCAGTGAAGCGATGACTAATCAGCCCCAGCATTTT	CASSEAMTNQPQHF
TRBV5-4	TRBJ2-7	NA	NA	TGTGCCAGCAGCCTCGAGGGATCCTACGAGCAGTACTTC	CASSLEGSYEQYF
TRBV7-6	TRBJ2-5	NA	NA	TGTGCCAGCAGCTTAGGGAGGGGGCGGCAAGAGACCCAGTACTTC	CASSLGRGRQETQYF
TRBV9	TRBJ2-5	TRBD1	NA	TGTGCCAGCAGCCCTCCGGGACAGAAGTACCAAGAGACCCAGTACTTC	CASSPPGQKYQETQYF
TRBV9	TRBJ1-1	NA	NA	TGTGCCAGCAGCGTAGAAGGGGGTAGCACTGAAGCTTTCTTT	CASSVEGGSTEAFF
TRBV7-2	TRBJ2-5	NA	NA	TGTGCCAGCAGCCCCCGGACCCTTGGGGAGCAGTACTTC	CASSPRTLGEQYF
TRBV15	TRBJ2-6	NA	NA	TGTGCCACCAGCAGGGGGCAGGCCGGGGCCAACGTCCTGACTTTC	CATSRGQAGANVLTF
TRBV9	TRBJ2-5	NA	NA	TGTGCCAGCAGCGTATCTCTGGGGGGTATGACGGGAGTATTCCGGGAGACCCAGTACTTC	CASSVSLGGMTGVFRETQYF
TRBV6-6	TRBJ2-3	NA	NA	TGTGCCAGCAGTTACTCGATAGGGGGGGTCCCAGATACGCAGTATTTT	CASSYSIGGVPDTQYF
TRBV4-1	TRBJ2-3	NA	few	TGCGCCAGCAGCCAACGATACGCGGGAGATACGCAGTATTTT	CASSQRYAGDTQYF
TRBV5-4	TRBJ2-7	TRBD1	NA	TGTGCCAGCAGCCAGGACAGGCTCGAGCAGTACTTC	CASSQDRLEQYF
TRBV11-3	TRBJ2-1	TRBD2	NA	TGTGCCAGCAGCTTAGAATCTAGCGGGCAGCCCCTGGGGAATGAGCAGTTCTTC	CASSLESSGQPLGNEQFF
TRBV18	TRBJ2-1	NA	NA	TGTGCCAGCTCACCACTGTCCGCGGGATTGGACAATGAGCAGTTCTTC	CASSPLSAGLDNEQFF